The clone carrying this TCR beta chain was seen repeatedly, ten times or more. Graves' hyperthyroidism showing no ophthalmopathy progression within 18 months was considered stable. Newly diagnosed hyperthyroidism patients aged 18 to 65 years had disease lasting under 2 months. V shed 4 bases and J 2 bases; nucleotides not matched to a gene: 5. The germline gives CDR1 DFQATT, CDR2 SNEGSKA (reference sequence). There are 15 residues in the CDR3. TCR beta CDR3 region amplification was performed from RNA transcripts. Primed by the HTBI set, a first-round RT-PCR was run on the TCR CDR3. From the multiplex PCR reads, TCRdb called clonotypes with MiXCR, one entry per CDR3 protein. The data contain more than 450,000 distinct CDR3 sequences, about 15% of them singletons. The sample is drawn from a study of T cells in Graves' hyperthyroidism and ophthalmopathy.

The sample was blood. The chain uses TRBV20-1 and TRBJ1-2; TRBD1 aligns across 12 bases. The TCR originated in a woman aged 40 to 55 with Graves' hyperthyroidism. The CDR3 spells CSATGTGGRNYGYTF. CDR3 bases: TGCAGTGCTACCGGGACAGGGGGCCGCAACTATGGCTACACCTTC.